This entry concerns a single T cell receptor (beta chain). The data stem from a study of blood T cell repertoires in COVID-19. Unmatched junction bases numbered 11, after V lost 7 bases and J lost 8 bases. The CDR3 contains 15 residues. CDR1 and CDR2 from the germline V gene are MNHEY and SMNVEV (reference sequence). Data came from immunoSEQ multiplex PCR; TCRdb stores just in-frame clones and leaves some out. The sample comprises about 87,000 clones, approximately 89% of which are singletons, and 11% rests with the top ten. The TCR was taken from a man aged 80 or over with acute or convalescent COVID-19. The chain recombines TRBV27 with TRBJ1-6; TRBD1 agrees at 7 bases. The source material was peripheral blood. The chain's CDR3 is CASKLQGTLDSPLHF. CDR3 bases: TGTGCCAGCAAGTTACAGGGGACGTTGGATTCACCCCTCCACTTT.